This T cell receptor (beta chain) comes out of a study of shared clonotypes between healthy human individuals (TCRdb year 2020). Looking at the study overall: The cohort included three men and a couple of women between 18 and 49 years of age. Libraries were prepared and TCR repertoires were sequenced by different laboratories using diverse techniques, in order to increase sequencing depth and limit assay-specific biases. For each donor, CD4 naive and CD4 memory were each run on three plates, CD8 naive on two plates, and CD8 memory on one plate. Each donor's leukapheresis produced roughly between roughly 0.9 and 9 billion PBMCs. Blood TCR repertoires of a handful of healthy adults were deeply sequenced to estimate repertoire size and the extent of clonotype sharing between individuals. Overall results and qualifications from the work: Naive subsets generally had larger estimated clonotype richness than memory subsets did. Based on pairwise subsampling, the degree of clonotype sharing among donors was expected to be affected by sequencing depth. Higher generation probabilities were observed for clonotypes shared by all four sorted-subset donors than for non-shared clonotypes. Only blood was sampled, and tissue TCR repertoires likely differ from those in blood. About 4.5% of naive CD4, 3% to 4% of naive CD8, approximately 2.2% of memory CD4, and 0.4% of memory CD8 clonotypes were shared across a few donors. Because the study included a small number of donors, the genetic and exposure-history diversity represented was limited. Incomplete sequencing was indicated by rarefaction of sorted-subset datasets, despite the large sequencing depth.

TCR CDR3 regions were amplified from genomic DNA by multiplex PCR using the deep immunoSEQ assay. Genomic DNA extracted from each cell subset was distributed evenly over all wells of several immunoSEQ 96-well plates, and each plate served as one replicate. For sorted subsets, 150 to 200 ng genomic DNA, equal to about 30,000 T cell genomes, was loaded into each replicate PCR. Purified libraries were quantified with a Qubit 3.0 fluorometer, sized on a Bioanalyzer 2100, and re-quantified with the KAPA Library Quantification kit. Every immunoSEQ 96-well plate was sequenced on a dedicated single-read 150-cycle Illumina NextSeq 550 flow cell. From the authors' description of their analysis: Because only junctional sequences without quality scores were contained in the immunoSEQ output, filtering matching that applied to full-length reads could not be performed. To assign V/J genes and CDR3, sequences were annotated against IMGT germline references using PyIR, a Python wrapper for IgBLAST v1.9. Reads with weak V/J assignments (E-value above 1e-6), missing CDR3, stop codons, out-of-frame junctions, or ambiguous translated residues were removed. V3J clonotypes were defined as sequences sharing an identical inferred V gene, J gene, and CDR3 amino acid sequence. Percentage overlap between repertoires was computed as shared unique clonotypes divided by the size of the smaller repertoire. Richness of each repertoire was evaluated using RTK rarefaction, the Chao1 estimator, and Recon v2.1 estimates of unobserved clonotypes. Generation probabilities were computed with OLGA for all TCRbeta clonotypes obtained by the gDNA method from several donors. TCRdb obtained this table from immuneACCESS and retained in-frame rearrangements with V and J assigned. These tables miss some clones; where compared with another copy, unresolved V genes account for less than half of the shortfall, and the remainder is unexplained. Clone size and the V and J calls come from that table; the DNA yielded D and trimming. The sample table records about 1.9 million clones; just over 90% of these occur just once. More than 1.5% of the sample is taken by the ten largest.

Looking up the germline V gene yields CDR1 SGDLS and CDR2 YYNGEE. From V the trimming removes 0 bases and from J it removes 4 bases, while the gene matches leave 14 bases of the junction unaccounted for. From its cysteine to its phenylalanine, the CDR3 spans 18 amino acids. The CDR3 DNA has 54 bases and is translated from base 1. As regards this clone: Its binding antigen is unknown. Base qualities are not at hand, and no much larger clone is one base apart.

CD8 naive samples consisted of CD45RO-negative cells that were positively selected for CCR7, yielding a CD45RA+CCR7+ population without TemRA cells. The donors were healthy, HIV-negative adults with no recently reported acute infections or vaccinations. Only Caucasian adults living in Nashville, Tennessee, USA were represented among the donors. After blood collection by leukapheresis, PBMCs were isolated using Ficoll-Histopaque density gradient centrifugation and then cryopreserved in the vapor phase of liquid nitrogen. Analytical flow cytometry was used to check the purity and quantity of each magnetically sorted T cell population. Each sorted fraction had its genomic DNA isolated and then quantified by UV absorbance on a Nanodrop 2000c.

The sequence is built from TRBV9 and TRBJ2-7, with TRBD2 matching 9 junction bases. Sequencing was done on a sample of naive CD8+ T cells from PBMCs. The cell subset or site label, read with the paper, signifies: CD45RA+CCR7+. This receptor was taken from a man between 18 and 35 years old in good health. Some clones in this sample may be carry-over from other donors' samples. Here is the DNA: TGTGCCAGCAGCGTAGGTGTCGTCTCGCTAGCGGGATCATACGAGCAGTACTTC. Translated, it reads CASSVGVVSLAGSYEQYF. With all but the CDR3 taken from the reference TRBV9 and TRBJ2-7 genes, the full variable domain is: DSGVTQTPKHLITATGQRVTLRCSPRSGDLSVYWYQQSLDQGLQFLIQYYNGEERAKGNILERFSAQQFPDLHSELNLSSLELGDSALYFCASSVGVVSLAGSYEQYFGPGTRLTVT.